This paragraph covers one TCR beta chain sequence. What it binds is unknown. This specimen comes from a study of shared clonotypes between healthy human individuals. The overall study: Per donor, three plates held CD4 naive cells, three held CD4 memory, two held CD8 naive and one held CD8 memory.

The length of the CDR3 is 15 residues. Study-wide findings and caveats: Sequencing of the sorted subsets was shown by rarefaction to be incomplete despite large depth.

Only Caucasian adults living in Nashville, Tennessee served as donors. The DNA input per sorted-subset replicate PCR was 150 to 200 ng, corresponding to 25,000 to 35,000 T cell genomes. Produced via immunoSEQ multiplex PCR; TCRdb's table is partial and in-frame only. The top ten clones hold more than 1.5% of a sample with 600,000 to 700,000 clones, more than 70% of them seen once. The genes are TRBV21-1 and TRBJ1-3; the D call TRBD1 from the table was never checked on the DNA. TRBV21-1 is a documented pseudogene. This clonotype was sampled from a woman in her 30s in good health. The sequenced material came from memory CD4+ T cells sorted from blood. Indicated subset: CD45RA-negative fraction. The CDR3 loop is CASSKEDSSGNTIYF. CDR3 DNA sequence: TGTGCCAGCAGCAAGGAGGACAGCTCTGGAAACACCATATATTTT.